Only a few counts were recorded for the clone carrying this T cell receptor (beta chain). As yet, its antigen is unknown. Study conclusions and caveats: Whole repertoires were not studied in the larger cohort, only one V-J beta rearrangement. Tumor Tregs overlapped most with tumor, then blood, naive CD4+ cells. In terms of TCR gene usage, tumor memory CD4+ T cells clustered together with blood and lymph node memory CD4+ cells, as well as with lymph node naive CD4+ cells.

Semi-nested PCR with Nested Universal Primer A followed constant-region reverse priming of full-length variable regions. TCRdb redid the calling of the 5' RACE reads with MiXCR, one entry per CDR3 protein. The sample holds about 64,000 distinct CDR3 sequences, approximately 23% seen once. This TCR was recovered from a female donor with breast cancer. What was sequenced was memory CD4+ T cells sorted from a lymph node. Subset given: memory CD4+ T cells, CD4+CD45RO+CD25-.

CDR3 coding DNA: TGTGCCAGTAGCGGAACCCGCCTCCAAGAGACCCAGTACTTC. Translated: CASSGTRLQETQYF. The chain combines TRBV6-2 or TRBV6-3 with TRBJ2-5; D may be TRBD2 (6 bases). Trimming cost V 9 bases and J 1 base, with 15 bases left between them. This CDR3 has 14 amino acids. The germline gives CDR1 MNHEY, CDR2 SVGEGT.